These 29 T cell receptor beta chains were sequenced from one sample in a study of blood T cells in healthy people across ages. PCR was performed a second time for roughly 7 to 12 cycles using a sample-barcoded 5' primer and a J-beta primer mix. Using its own MiXCR run on the 5' RACE reads, TCRdb lists one record per CDR3 protein. The profile shows roughly 1.4 million distinct CDR3 sequences, around 59% of them singletons. The sample taken for sequencing was blood. The receptors were gathered from a young man in good health.

This clonotype was seen a few times. CDR3 sequence (DNA): TGTGCCAGCAGCTTAGCGGGGTGGTACGAGCAGTACTTC. Translating it yields CASSLAGWYEQYF. This chain links TRBV7-6 with TRBJ2-7; no firm D call. The CDR3 contains 13 residues. Germline V gene lookup returns CDR1 SGHVS and CDR2 FNYEAQ. V lost 0 bases and J lost 4, with 7 bases in between.

CDR3 residues: CAISVAGNGNEQYF. In nucleotides, the CDR3 is TGTGCCATCAGTGTGGCAGGGAATGGCAATGAGCAGTACTTC. This chain joins TRBV10-3 and TRBJ2-5, with D perhaps TRBD1 (5 bases). The germline CDR1 and CDR2 sequences are ENHRY and SYGVKD. The ends were cut back, 4 bases at V and 11 bases at J, with 20 bases in the middle. The CDR3 contains 14 residues.

The chain is built from TRBV20-1 and TRBJ2-5; D call uncertain. This CDR3 spans 13 amino acids. Germline V gene lookup returns CDR1 DFQATT and CDR2 SNEGSKA (reference sequence). V was cut by 6 bases and J by 2 bases, with 13 bases left in between. CDR3 coding DNA: TGCAGTGCCTTGGAGACTTTACAAGAGACCCAGTACTTC. Its translation is CSALETLQETQYF.

The J gene is TRBJ2-2, the V gene TRBV13, with D unclear. Germline loops: CDR1 PRHDT, CDR2 FYEKMQ (reference sequence). CDR3 length: 14 amino acids. V was clipped by 5 bases and J by 6 bases, with 13 bases between them. CDR3 DNA: TGTGCCAGCAGCGCCCCTTCGGGTCCCGGGGAGCTGTTTTTT. Translation: CASSAPSGPGELFF.

The V and J genes are TRBV5-1 and TRBJ1-2, with no clear D. This CDR3 contains 14 residues. Germline V CDR1 and CDR2: SGHRS, YFSETQ. With 6 bases removed from V and 3 bases from J, the gap between germline ends came to 15 bases. CDR3 loop: CASTKAGGDYGYTF. In DNA form, the CDR3 reads TGCGCCAGCACCAAAGCCGGTGGTGACTATGGCTACACCTTC.

The chain recombines TRBV10-3 with TRBJ2-7; possible D gene TRBD2, 6 bases. Germline lookup yields CDR1 ENHRY and CDR2 SYGVKD. The CDR3 runs 13 residues. Trimming removed 4 bases from V and 9 bases from J, with 16 bases in between. The CDR3 DNA is TGTGCCATCAGTGGCGGGGCTTCCTTCGGGCAGTACTTC. As protein: CAISGGASFGQYF.

This clonotype has ten or more counts. This chain links TRBV29-1 with TRBJ2-7, with a tentative D call TRBD2 (5 bases). Germline V gene lookup returns CDR1 SQVTM and CDR2 ANQGSEA. The CDR3 runs 12 residues. V was cut by 3 bases and J by 3 bases, with 9 bases left in between. The CDR3 region is CSVDTGNYEQYF. The CDR3 bases are TGCAGCGTTGATACGGGAAACTACGAGCAGTACTTC.

The table lists this clonotype with a few counts. This chain connects TRBV28 to TRBJ1-2; TRBD1 aligns across 8 bases. CDR1 is MDHEN and CDR2 is SYDVKM in the germline V gene. J lost 7 bases, V lost 6 bases, and 10 bases had no gene match. The CDR3 is made up of 14 amino acids. The CDR3 DNA sequence: TGTGCCAGCAGCACCGGGACAGGCCCGTCTGGCTACACCTTC. Its protein is CASSTGTGPSGYTF.

This chain connects TRBV20-1 to TRBJ2-7; D remains ambiguous. Germline V CDR1 and CDR2: DFQATT, SNEGSKA (reference sequence). CDR3 length equals 14 residues. V was trimmed by 1 base and J by 2 bases, leaving 12 bases between them. The CDR3, as DNA: TGCAGTGCTAGAGGGGTTGAGCAGGCCTACGAGCAGTACTTC. This translates into CSARGVEQAYEQYF.

The V gene is TRBV10-3, the J gene TRBJ2-1, with D perhaps TRBD2 (6 bases). Germline V gene data show CDR1 as ENHRY and CDR2 as SYGVKD. Trimming cost V 2 bases and J 12 bases, with 14 bases left between them. The CDR3 runs 13 residues. In DNA form, the CDR3 reads TGTGCCATCAGTGAGAAGGGCGGCGGGACGCAGTTCTTC. Protein sequence: CAISEKGGGTQFF.

The chain is built from TRBV25-1 and TRBJ2-7, with D uncertain. The V gene's germline CDR1 is MGHDK and CDR2 SYGVNS. This CDR3 has 15 amino acids. The V gene lost 0 bases and the J gene lost 1 base, with 10 bases spanning the gap. CDR3 sequence reads: CASSEYSEGSYEQYF. The CDR3 nucleotides read TGTGCCAGCAGTGAATATTCGGAAGGATCCTACGAGCAGTACTTC.

Turning to this clonotype: One end of the junction is discordant with germline, which a read error may explain. The chain uses TRBV4-3 and TRBJ1-4; D is ambiguous. The CDR3 is made up of 15 amino acids. In germline, CDR1 is LGHNA, CDR2 YSLEER. Here the CDR3 DNA reads TGCGCCAGCACCCAAGCTAGCAGTTCTAATGAAAAACTGTTTTTT. Amino acid sequence: CASTQASSSNEKLFF.

In nucleotides, the CDR3 is TGTGCCAGCAGCCCGGCTAGTGGAGGTCACAATGAGCAGTTCTTC. As protein: CASSPASGGHNEQFF. The V gene is TRBV6-5, the J gene TRBJ2-1; perhaps TRBD2 as D (5 bases). Germline CDR1 MNHEY, CDR2 SVGAGI. Between the trimmed V and J ends, which lost 6 bases and 5 bases, there was a span of 17 bases. The CDR3 has 15 residues.

The chain carries TRBV5-1 and TRBJ2-1; D gene uncertain. The CDR3 spans 14 residues. Trimming left V 3 bases short and J 5 bases short, with 12 bases between. Germline V lookup: CDR1 SGHRS, CDR2 YFSETQ. The CDR3 DNA reads TGCGCCAGCAGCTCTAATCTATGGAACAATGAGCAGTTCTTC. Amino acids: CASSSNLWNNEQFF.

The chain links TRBV27 to TRBJ2-5; 7 bases line up with TRBD1. The J call could be wrong; TRBJ2-7 is a better fit for the DNA end. Germline lookup yields CDR1 MNHEY and CDR2 SMNVEV (reference sequence). This CDR3 contains 15 residues. The CDR3 region is CASSLYETGHYEQYF. CDR3 DNA sequence: TGTGCCAGCAGTTTATATGAGACAGGGCACTACGAGCAGTACTTC.

The chain links TRBV5-1 to TRBJ2-1; the D gene is possibly TRBD1 (5 bases). V was clipped by 4 bases and J by 6 bases, with 11 bases between them. The germline V gene has CDR1 SGHRS and CDR2 YFSETQ. This CDR3 comprises 13 residues. The CDR3 reads CASSTGRTNEQFF. The CDR3 bases are TGCGCCAGCAGCACAGGACGGACCAATGAGCAGTTCTTC.

V is TRBV12-5 and J is TRBJ2-5; 8 nucleotides match TRBD1. From germline, CDR1 is LGHNT and CDR2 FRNRAP. V shed 7 bases, J shed 5 bases, and the junction held 9 bases outside the gene matches. This CDR3 region has 14 residues. CDR3 sequence: CASALGQGYETQYF. The CDR3 region has the DNA TGTGCTAGTGCTCTAGGACAGGGATATGAGACCCAGTACTTC.

The chain is built from TRBV7-9 and TRBJ1-2; D remains ambiguous. The CDR3 sequence is 13 residues long. The germline gives CDR1 SEHNR, CDR2 FQNEAQ (reference sequence). Trimming stripped 5 bases from V and 4 bases from J, with 11 bases between. CDR3 nucleotide sequence: TGTGCCAGCAGCCGTGAGATGGCCTATGGCTACACCTTC. Its translation is CASSREMAYGYTF.

The chain carries TRBV6-1 and TRBJ2-1; TRBD1 matches 7 bases. V lost 2 bases and J lost 10; bases outside the gene matches: 14. The length of the CDR3 is 16 residues. CDR1 is MNHNS and CDR2 is SASEGT in the germline V gene. The DNA for the CDR3 is TGTGCCAGCAGTGAACCCACGACAGGGCTAGTCAAGGAGCAGTTCTTC. It codes for CASSEPTTGLVKEQFF.

The V gene is TRBV7-9, the J gene TRBJ2-7, with a weak D call TRBD1 (7 bases). The V end was cut by 9 bases, the J end by 3 bases, with 15 bases between. Germline loops: CDR1 SEHNR, CDR2 FQNEAQ (reference sequence). The CDR3 is 13 residues long. Written as DNA, the CDR3 is TGTGCCAGTGGAGGGGGCAGAAACTACGAGCAGTACTTC. Its translation is CASGGGRNYEQYF.

This clonotype was found once. The chain couples TRBV18 to TRBJ2-5; D not certain. V lost 1 base and J lost 3, with 3 bases in between. Germline loops: CDR1 KGHSH, CDR2 LQKENI. This CDR3 contains 12 residues. The CDR3 sequence is CASSPLKETQYF. Here the CDR3 DNA reads TGTGCCAGCTCACCACTTAAAGAGACCCAGTACTTC.

Remarks on this clonotype: Relative to the germline gene, one junction end is altered; a read error may explain this. The chain uses TRBV7-2 and TRBJ2-1; 10 bases map to TRBD1. CDR1 and CDR2 from the germline V gene are SGHTA and FQGNSA. The CDR3 is made up of 15 amino acids. The CDR3 reads CASSPTGGTYNGQFF. DNA of the CDR3: TGTGCCAGCAGCCCGACAGGGGGCACATACAATGGGCAGTTCTTC.

The chain recombines TRBV12-3 or TRBV12-4 with TRBJ1-2, with D uncertain. CDR3 length equals 15 residues. Trimming cost V 5 bases and J 3 bases, with 16 bases left between them. In nucleotides, the CDR3 is TGTGCCAGCAGTGCGTTGACAAACTTTGACTATGGCTACACCTTC. It specifies CASSALTNFDYGYTF.

This clonotype has a handful of counts. The chain recombines TRBV29-1 with TRBJ2-3; D may be TRBD2 (6 bases). V was trimmed by 6 bases and J by 4 bases, leaving 20 bases between them. Germline V gene data show CDR1 as SQVTM and CDR2 as ANQGSEA. The CDR3 covers 15 residues. Written as DNA, the CDR3 is TGCAGCGTCGACAGCGTCGGGGAGGAAGCAGATACGCAGTATTTT. Protein product: CSVDSVGEEADTQYF.

Concerning this clonotype itself: Its ends do not fully match the called genes, so a read error is possible. The V call is TRBV20-1, the J call TRBJ2-1; TRBD2 matches at 7 bases. There are 15 residues in the CDR3. Germline-derived CDR1 and CDR2 are DFQATT and SNEGSKA (reference sequence). The CDR3 DNA follows: TGCAGTGCTGTACGGGTAGGGAGGGCCGGTAATGAGCGGTTCTTC. As protein: CSAVRVGRAGNERFF.

For the CDR3, the DNA is TGCAGTGCTGGAGCGACTAGCGGTGGGTTTAGCACAGATACGCAGTATTTT. It yields the protein CSAGATSGGFSTDTQYF. The rearrangement uses TRBV20-1 and TRBJ2-3; 9 bases map to TRBD2. The V gene end was trimmed by 5 bases and the J gene end by 0 bases; junction bases not matched to a gene: 12. CDR3 length: 17 amino acids. CDR1 and CDR2 (germline): DFQATT, SNEGSKA (reference sequence).

This clonotype was detected a few times. The V call is TRBV4-1, the J call TRBJ2-1, with 9 bases fitting TRBD2. From germline, CDR1 is MGHRA and CDR2 YSYEKL. The CDR3 length is 15 residues. The J segment lost 3 bases and the V segment lost 2 bases, leaving 2 bases of the junction unmatched. This CDR3 is CASSQLAGIYNEQFF. DNA for the CDR3: TGCGCCAGCAGCCAACTAGCGGGAATCTACAATGAGCAGTTCTTC.

The chain is built from TRBV5-1 and TRBJ2-7; D is perhaps TRBD1 (6 bases). CDR3 length equals 15 residues. Germline V gives CDR1 SGHRS, CDR2 YFSETQ. Trimming stripped 0 bases from V and 0 bases from J, with 10 bases between. The CDR3 nucleotides read TGCGCCAGCAGCTTGGGGGACACAATCTCCTACGAGCAGTACTTC. It translates to CASSLGDTISYEQYF.

CDR3 sequence (DNA): TGTGCCAGCAGGCCCCTTTTGGGGGTCAGAAAAGGCTACGAGCAGTACTTC. Translated, it gives CASRPLLGVRKGYEQYF. The rearrangement joins TRBV12-3 or TRBV12-4 to TRBJ2-4, with D possibly being TRBD1 or TRBD2 (5 bases each). TRBJ2-7 matches the DNA end more closely, so the J call is doubtful. The CDR3 has 17 residues.